This T cell receptor beta chain is from a study of CD4 T cells in relation to SARS-CoV-2 and coronaviruses. About the research overall: TCR beta CDR3s were sequenced after 10-day antigen culture of PBMCs. Negative control cultures got HIV-1 Nef peptides or no peptide.

This CDR3 spans 18 amino acids. Germline CDR1 reads SGHTA; CDR2 reads FQGNSA. V was pared by 5 bases and J by 0 bases, with 13 bases of the junction left unmatched. Details on this clone: Its antigen is not known.

Before the COVID-19 pandemic, during about 2011-2019, CD4+ T cells were taken from unexposed donors. CD4+ T cells were isolated from the cells after more than nine days of culture. Cells permitting, SARS-CoV-2 S/N and four cold-coronavirus spikes were tested on unexposed-donor CD4+ T cells. Each well had around 2.2 million PBMCs in around 5.3% human AB serum with IL-2. Clones were read by immunoSEQ multiplex PCR, and TCRdb kept only the in-frame ones, dropping some. The table includes approximately 27,000 clones, 75% detected once. The chain joins TRBV7-2 to TRBJ2-7; 10 bases fit TRBD1. The source is a human donor in good health. Sample: CD4+ T cells from PBMCs, cultured in vitro. The CDR3 region is CASSRVTGGSLTSYEQYF. The CDR3 bases are TGTGCCAGCAGCCGCGTGACAGGGGGCTCTTTAACCTCCTACGAGCAGTACTTC.